This paragraph reports one TCR beta chain. This receptor's antigen is unknown. No base quality values were provided; no much bigger clone lies one nucleotide off. This sample was taken from a study of identical twins (TCRdb year 2016). For the study in its entirety: To test whether fetal clonotypes persist, this study deep-sequenced TCR alpha and beta repertoires from monozygotic twins, from unrelated adults of various ages, and from cord blood. Replicate twin experiments were performed at different times using different library preparation protocols to rule out contamination.

The library was made by 5' RACE. The sequencer listed for this sample is Illumina HiSeq 2000. A universal primer binding site was added through template switching, and the final cDNA carried a unique molecular identifier so that TCR cDNA molecules could be counted accurately. First-strand cDNA for TCR alpha and beta chains was synthesized from specific primers in the conserved constant-segment region. Each cDNA library was double barcoded, with a SMART-Mk sample barcode plus Illumina barcodes, to control for contamination. TruSeq adapter sequences and Illumina sample barcodes were added in two successive PCR steps. TCR alpha and beta cDNA libraries were sequenced on the Illumina HiSeq platform with custom primers. On the authors' methods: MiGEC was used to process raw reads and extract unique molecular identifiers, and MiXCR was used to find CDR3 positions. For each individual, recombination models were inferred using an EM algorithm with the repgenHMM and IGoR tools. Shared clonotype analysis was performed with the tcR package in R, normalizing sharing by the product of cloneset sizes. To study raw recombination without the effects of thymic and clonal selection, out-of-frame nonproductive sequences were analyzed. TCRdb reanalyzed the raw reads on its own, using fastp at Q25 for trimming and MiXCR for clone calling, and kept in-frame beta chains. Each entry is one CDR3 protein sequence, shown with its most common DNA and genes. These V and J calls derive from TCRdb rather than the authors' analysis. This sample holds about 190,000 distinct CDR3 sequences; roughly 15% were observed only once. The ten largest account for over 35% of the sample.

Results the study describes overall, beyond this receptor: Invariant T cells such as MAIT and iNKT could partly confound zero-insertion analyses, though diverse VJ usage argued against this for most clonotypes. Because the same donors could not be followed over many years, conclusions were based on cross-sectional statistical analysis. Compared with coincidental sharing between unrelated individuals, out-of-frame TCR alpha sequences shared between twins showed an excess of sequences with low generation probability. Excess twin sharing in beta out-of-frame sequences was weaker because fewer shared sequences lowered the signal-to-noise ratio. Abundant cord blood beta clonotypes had fewer insertions, young adult naive repertoires showed a similar but weaker trend, and memory repertoires showed no such trend. Recombination models systematically underestimated out-of-frame TCR alpha sharing in monozygotic twins but agreed with sharing between unrelated individuals.

Every donor was a healthy Caucasian. Three pairs of female monozygotic twins, all aged roughly 18 to 29 years, were included in the twin cohort. Positive isolation kits from Invitrogen were used to isolate CD4+ and CD8+ T cell populations. The CDR3 goes from the cysteine to the phenylalanine over 15 residues. Only CDR3 DNA is held: 45 bases, read in frame from base 1. The germline V gene (reference sequence) supplies CDR1 SEHNR and CDR2 FQNEAQ. V and J lose 6 bases and 6 bases, and a span of 18 bases separates them. A further study also used this sample, focusing on T cells expressing NK-cell markers. The second study's paper adds: TCR beta-chain repertoires were profiled in sorted CD3+CD56+NKG2C+, CD3+CD56+NKG2C- and CD3+CD56-NKG2C+ T-cell subsets from about 8 donors. Of the eight sequenced donors, seven were found to be HCMV-seropositive and one was found to be HCMV-seronegative. In several experiments an anti-gammadeltaTCR antibody was added to restrict sorting to alphabetaTCR-expressing T cells. In roughly 6 donors, the dominant CD3+CD56+NKG2C+ clonotypes were among the top 10 CD8+ clonotypes and accounted for about 1.0-7.5% of CD8+ T cells. Those dominant clonotypes were again the most abundant among CD3+CD56-NKG2C+ cells in several donors, at about 25-65%. Whether the expanded NKG2C-expressing T cell clones were specific for HCMV antigens was left unclear. The study sequenced eight donors, all healthy volunteers chosen at random: three men and five women. HCMV-specific IgG was detected in serum with a commercial ELISA kit to determine HCMV serostatus. MIGEC handled demultiplexing of the reads and grouping by UMI, while MiTCR was used to assemble and quantify clonotypes. To exclude erroneous sequences, any TCR cDNA sequence not supported by at least two reads was discarded. Downstream repertoire analysis used the tcR package, and clonotypes were matched across fractions by CDR3 nucleotide sequence plus V segment. VDJmatch was used to annotate antigen specificity against VDJdb, with one amino acid substitution in CDR3 allowed.

This clonotype was obtained from a woman aged 18 to 35 in good health. The sequencing input was CD8+ T cells sorted from blood. Here the chain combines TRBV7-9 and TRBJ2-1, with TRBD1 tentatively as D gene (6 bases match). The DNA sequence reads TGTGCCAGCAGTACTCTAGACAGGCTCCCCAATGAGCAGTTCTTC. Its protein product is CASSTLDRLPNEQFF.